The present T cell receptor beta chain was sequenced within a study of cytomegalovirus exposure and HLA in healthy donors. PCR involved 60 Vbeta and 13 Jbeta primers. Clones were read by immunoSEQ multiplex PCR, and TCRdb kept only the in-frame ones, dropping some. The table includes around 200,000 clones, around four fifths detected once. The sequenced sample was PBMCs. This sequence was found in a woman in her forties or fifties in good health and CMV-seropositive.

The CDR3 bases are TGTGCCAGCAGCGTGAGTGGGGAGTCTGGCTACGAGCAGTACTTC. It translates to CASSVSGESGYEQYF. This rearrangement joins TRBV9 to TRBJ2-7, with D tentatively TRBD2 (5 bases). V was clipped by 2 bases and J by 3 bases, with 15 bases between them. CDR3 length: 15 residues. Per the germline V gene, CDR1 is SGDLS and CDR2 is YYNGEE. Based on the CDR3 plus reference TRBV9 and TRBJ2-7, the full variable domain is DSGVTQTPKHLITATGQRVTLRCSPRSGDLSVYWYQQSLDQGLQFLIQYYNGEERAKGNILERFSAQQFPDLHSELNLSSLELGDSALYFCASSVSGESGYEQYFGPGTRLTVT.